This T cell receptor beta chain was captured by sequencing in a study of cytomegalovirus exposure and HLA in healthy donors. Only one count was recorded for this clone. Trimming pared 8 bases from V and 1 base from J, leaving 11 bases between. This CDR3 has 13 amino acids. CDR1 is MNHEY, CDR2 SVGAGI, per germline. Clones were read by immunoSEQ multiplex PCR, and TCRdb kept only the in-frame ones, dropping some. The sample shows 250,000 to 400,000 clones, approximately 90% of them seen only once. The rearrangement links TRBV6-5 to TRBJ2-5; D tentatively reads TRBD1 or TRBD2 (5 bases each). The TCR sequence derives from a woman aged 30 to 39 in good health and CMV-seropositive. The specimen was PBMCs. This CDR3 reads CASRGDFQETQYF. The CDR3, as DNA: TGTGCCAGCCGAGGGGATTTCCAAGAGACCCAGTACTTC.